These 5 T cell receptor beta chains were sequenced from one sample in a study of OX40 agonist ivuxolimab in advanced cancers. Data came from immunoSEQ multiplex PCR; TCRdb stores just in-frame clones and leaves some out. The sample contains about 68,000 clones, roughly nine tenths of which appear only once. This sample comprised CD4+ or CD8+ T cells sorted from blood, obtained in a trial of the OX40 agonist ivuxolimab. The source is an adult with an advanced solid tumor such as melanoma, head and neck, liver or kidney cancer.

V gene TRBV9 combines with J gene TRBJ1-2; D might be TRBD1 (5 bases). Deletions cut 5 bases from V and 7 bases from J, with 12 bases between. Germline V CDR1 and CDR2: SGDLS, YYNGEE. The CDR3 runs to 12 residues. The CDR3 is CASRSRAGGYTF. The CDR3 bases are TGTGCCAGCAGAAGCAGGGCTGGTGGCTACACCTTC. Full variable domain (rest looked up from reference TRBV9 and TRBJ1-2): DSGVTQTPKHLITATGQRVTLRCSPRSGDLSVYWYQQSLDQGLQFLIQYYNGEERAKGNILERFSAQQFPDLHSELNLSSLELGDSALYFCASRSRAGGYTFGSGTRLTVV.

V is TRBV10-2 and J is TRBJ2-2; 13 bases are a match to TRBD2. V lost 6 bases, J lost 4 bases, and 5 bases stayed unmatched. This CDR3 comprises 16 residues. From germline, CDR1 is WSHSY and CDR2 SAAADI. The CDR3 bases are TGCGCCAGCAGCACCGGACTAGCGGGAGCCACCGGGGAGCTGTTTTTT. Translated: CASSTGLAGATGELFF.

V gene TRBV11-2 combines with J gene TRBJ2-7; D may be TRBD2 (5 bases). CDR3 length equals 16 residues. Trimming took 0 bases from V and 3 from J, leaving 15 bases between them. Germline V CDR1 and CDR2: SGHAT, FQNNGV. The CDR3 region is CASSLDLAPLVYEQYF. CDR3 nucleotides: TGTGCCAGCAGCTTAGATCTAGCTCCGCTAGTCTACGAGCAGTACTTC. Looking up the rest from reference TRBV11-2 and TRBJ2-7 gives the full variable domain: EAGVAQSPRYKIIEKRQSVAFWCNPISGHATLYWYQQILGQGPKLLIQFQNNGVVDDSQLPKDRFSAERLKGVDSTLKIQPAKLEDSAVYLCASSLDLAPLVYEQYFGPGTRLTVT.

This clone was found once. This chain uses TRBV30 with TRBJ2-3, with TRBD2 matching over 8 bases. V lost 1 base to trimming and J lost 0 bases; unmatched junction nucleotides: 3. The CDR3 extends over 15 amino acids. Germline CDR1 and CDR2: GTSNPN and SVGIG (reference sequence). The CDR3 here is CAWSALAGSTDTQYF. The CDR3 nucleotides are TGTGCCTGGAGTGCCTTAGCGGGGAGCACAGATACGCAGTATTTT.

The chain couples TRBV6-5 to TRBJ2-1; no reliable D call. Trimming left V 6 bases short and J 10 bases short, with 13 bases between. Germline assignment: CDR1 MNHEY and CDR2 SVGAGI. This CDR3 comprises 12 residues. CDR3 sequence: CASRPNSREQFF. DNA of the CDR3: TGTGCCAGCAGACCTAATTCCAGGGAGCAGTTCTTC.